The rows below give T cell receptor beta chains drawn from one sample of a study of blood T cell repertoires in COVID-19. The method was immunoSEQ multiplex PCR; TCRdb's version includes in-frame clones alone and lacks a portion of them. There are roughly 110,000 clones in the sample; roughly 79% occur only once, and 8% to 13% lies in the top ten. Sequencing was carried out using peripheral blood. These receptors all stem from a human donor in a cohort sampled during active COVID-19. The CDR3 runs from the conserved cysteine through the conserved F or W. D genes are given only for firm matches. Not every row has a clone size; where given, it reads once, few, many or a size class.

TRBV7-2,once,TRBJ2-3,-,CASSLIQGGDTQYF,TGTGCCAGCAGCTTAATACAGGGCGGAGATACGCAGTATTTT
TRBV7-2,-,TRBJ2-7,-,CASSRQQGGEQYF,TGTGCCAGCAGCAGACAACAGGGGGGGGAGCAGTACTTC
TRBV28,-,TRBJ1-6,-,CASHNFPEIKTLHF,TGTGCCAGTCACAATTTTCCGGAGATAAAAACCCTCCACTTT
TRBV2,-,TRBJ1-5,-,CASSEQNSNQPQHF,TGTGCCAGCAGTGAACAGAATAGCAATCAGCCCCAGCATTTT
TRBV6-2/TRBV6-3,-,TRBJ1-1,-,CASSNPRTDLNTEAFF,TGTGCCAGCAGTAACCCGCGGACAGATTTGAACACTGAAGCTTTCTTT
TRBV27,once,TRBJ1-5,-,CASSLSAPLTSYSNQPQHF,TGTGCCAGCAGTTTATCGGCCCCTCTCACCTCTTATAGCAATCAGCCCCAGCATTTT
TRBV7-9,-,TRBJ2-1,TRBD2,CASSLGLAGDNEQFF,TGTGCCAGCAGCTTGGGACTAGCGGGAGACAATGAGCAGTTCTTC
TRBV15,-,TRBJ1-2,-,CATSRENRAGYTF,TGTGCCACCAGCAGAGAAAACAGGGCCGGCTACACCTTC
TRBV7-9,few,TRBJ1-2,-,CASSRGGQSKGYTF,TGTGCCAGCAGCCGAGGAGGACAGAGTAAAGGCTACACCTTC
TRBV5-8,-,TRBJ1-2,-,CASSLVVAGDGYTF,TGTGCCAGCAGCTTGGTAGTAGCTGGAGATGGCTACACCTTC
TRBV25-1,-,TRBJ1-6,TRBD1,CASSRDSYSPLHF,TGTGCCAGCAGCCGGGACAGTTATTCACCCCTCCACTTT
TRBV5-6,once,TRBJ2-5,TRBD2,CASSRLAGGQETQYF,TGTGCCAGCAGCCGACTAGCGGGGGGACAAGAGACCCAGTACTTC
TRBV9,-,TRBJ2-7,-,CASSPPGGSTYEQYF,TGTGCCAGCAGCCCACCTGGCGGGTCTACCTACGAGCAGTACTTC
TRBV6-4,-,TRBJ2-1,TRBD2,CASSEQGLAGVNEQFF,TGTGCCAGCAGTGAACAAGGACTAGCGGGAGTCAATGAGCAGTTCTTC
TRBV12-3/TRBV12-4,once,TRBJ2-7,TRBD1,CAEPGQSSYEQYF,TGTGCCGAACCGGGACAGAGCTCCTACGAGCAGTACTTC
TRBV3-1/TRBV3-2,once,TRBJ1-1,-,CASSQDVKPAFF,TGTGCCAGCAGCCAAGATGTAAAGCCAGCTTTCTTT
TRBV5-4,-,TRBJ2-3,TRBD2,CASSPRLAHDSTDTQYF,TGTGCCAGCAGCCCGAGACTAGCGCATGATAGCACAGATACGCAGTATTTT
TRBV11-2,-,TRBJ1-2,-,CASSGRDRGYGYTF,TGTGCCAGCAGCGGAAGGGATAGGGGGTATGGCTACACCTTC
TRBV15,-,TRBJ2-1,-,CATSRESPGNSNNEQFF,TGTGCCACCAGCAGAGAATCGCCGGGAAACTCTAACAATGAGCAGTTCTTC
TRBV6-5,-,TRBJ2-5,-,CASRTGNLRETQYF,TGTGCCAGCAGAACGGGGAACCTGAGGGAGACCCAGTACTTC
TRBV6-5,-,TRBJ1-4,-,CASRLLATNEKLFF,TGTGCCAGCAGATTACTTGCAACTAATGAAAAACTGTTTTTT
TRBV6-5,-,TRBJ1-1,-,CASSFWGEGTEAFF,TGTGCCAGCAGTTTTTGGGGGGAGGGCACTGAAGCTTTCTTT
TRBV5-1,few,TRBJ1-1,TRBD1,CASSLAGGFEAFF,TGCGCCAGCAGCTTAGCAGGGGGCTTTGAAGCTTTCTTT
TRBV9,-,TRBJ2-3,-,CASSVVGQASTDTQYF,TGTGCCAGCAGCGTAGTTGGGCAGGCCAGCACAGATACGCAGTATTTT
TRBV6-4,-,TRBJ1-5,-,CASIETPNQPQHF,TGTGCCAGCATCGAGACACCTAATCAGCCCCAGCATTTT
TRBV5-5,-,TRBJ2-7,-,CASSFSGDEQYF,TGTGCCAGCAGCTTTTCGGGGGACGAGCAGTACTTC